The 30 T cell receptor beta chains reported below all come from one sample, sequenced in a study of beta chain features in type 1 diabetes. What was sequenced were expressed TCRB transcripts, since all of the isolated RNA had been reverse transcribed. TCRdb's copy holds only in-frame clones and misses some; the assay was immunoSEQ multiplex PCR. The sample records 390,000 or so clones, around 13% being singletons. The sequenced material came from naive CD4+ T cells from blood. All receptors derive from a man aged 25 to 45 in good health.

The chain employs TRBV9 and TRBJ2-7; 8 bases match TRBD2. The CDR3 spans 17 residues. Germline assignment: CDR1 SGDLS and CDR2 YYNGEE. Unmatched junction bases numbered 16, after V lost 4 bases and J lost 4 bases. CDR3 in amino acids: CASSTRLSGKELYEQYV. The CDR3 DNA is TGTGCCAGCAGCACCCGACTTAGCGGGAAAGAGTTGTACGAGCAGTACGTC.

In its sample, this clone was seen a few times. This chain uses TRBV5-6 with TRBJ2-1; unclear D gene. Germline assignment: CDR1 SGHDT and CDR2 YYEEEE. V lost 2 bases and J lost 0, with 6 bases in between. The CDR3 sequence is 14 residues long. CDR3 nucleotides: TGTGCCAGCAGCTTTACCAACTCCTACAATGAGCAGTTCTTC. Translation gives CASSFTNSYNEQFF. Combining the CDR3 with reference TRBV5-6 and TRBJ2-1 gives the whole variable domain DAGVTQSPTHLIKTRGQQVTLRCSPKSGHDTVSWYQQALGQGPQFIFQYYEEEERQRGNFPDRFSGHQFPNYSSELNVNALLLGDSALYLCASSFTNSYNEQFFGPGTRLTVL.

V and J are TRBV7-2 and TRBJ2-1; D may be TRBD1 (6 bases). CDR1 and CDR2 (germline): SGHTA, FQGNSA. The CDR3 runs to 15 residues. Trimming removed 5 bases at V and 2 bases at J, with 13 bases between. The CDR3 sequence is CASSTKGGAYNEQFF. As DNA, the CDR3 is TGTGCCAGCAGCACGAAAGGGGGAGCCTACAATGAGCAGTTCTTC.

The V and J genes are TRBV5-4 and TRBJ2-7; D is ambiguous. CDR3 length: 11 amino acids. The V end lost 0 bases, the J end lost 7 bases, and 5 bases lay between the germline ends. CDR1 and CDR2 (germline): SGHNT, YYREEE (reference sequence). The CDR3 is CASSLVGEQYF. CDR3 nucleotides: TGTGCCAGCAGCTTGGTGGGGGAGCAGTACTTC.

This clone was seen only a few times. The chain links TRBV2 to TRBJ2-1; 7 nucleotides match TRBD1. The CDR3 length is 15 residues. Trimming took 5 bases from V and 7 from J; bases not matched to a gene: 11. Per the germline V gene, CDR1 is SNHLY and CDR2 is FYNNEI. As DNA, the CDR3 is TGTGCCAGCAGTCCCGACAGGGCAGGGGATAATGAGCAGTTCTTC. Its translation: CASSPDRAGDNEQFF.

The chain carries TRBV21-1 and TRBJ2-7; the listed D gene, TRBD2, was not tested against the DNA. TRBV21-1 is marked as a pseudogene. The CDR3 has 18 residues. The CDR3 reads CASSRSSGSRKLLYEQYV. The CDR3 region has the DNA TGTGCCAGCAGCAGGAGTAGCGGGAGTCGAAAACTCCTCTACGAGCAGTACGTC.

In this sample, this clone turned up a few times. V is TRBV20-1 and J is TRBJ1-2, with D unresolved. Germline CDR1 is DFQATT and CDR2 is SNEGSKA (reference sequence). The CDR3 spans 10 residues. V dropped 5 bases and J dropped 13 bases, with 14 bases sitting between them. As DNA, the CDR3 is TGCAGTGCTCCTGAGGGTTCCGGCACCTTC. Protein sequence: CSAPEGSGTF.

This clone was detected a few times. The CDR3 nucleotides are TGTGCCACCAGCAGAGATCTGAGGGGAGGCACAGATACGCAGTATTTT. This sequence encodes CATSRDLRGGTDTQYF. The chain joins TRBV15 to TRBJ2-3, with D perhaps matching TRBD1 or TRBD2 (5 bases each). Trimming took off 0 bases at V and 1 base at J, with 11 bases between the two ends. Germline CDR1 and CDR2: LNHNV and YYDKDF (reference sequence). The length of the CDR3 is 16 residues.

This clone was recorded a few times. CDR3 residues: CASSLPTGGSYNEQFF. CDR3 DNA: TGTGCCAGCAGTTTACCCACAGGAGGCTCCTACAATGAGCAGTTCTTC. This chain joins TRBV28 and TRBJ2-1; the D gene could be TRBD1 or TRBD2 (5 bases each). V shed 2 bases and J shed 0 bases, with 11 bases lying between them. In germline, CDR1 is MDHEN, CDR2 SYDVKM. The CDR3 runs to 16 residues.

This clone was observed a handful of times. CDR3 DNA sequence: TGTGCCAGCAGTGAATATTATTTCCAGCATTTT. This encodes CASSEYYFQHF. V is TRBV25-1 and J is TRBJ1-5; D gene unclear. Trimming removed 0 bases at V and 12 bases at J, with 6 bases between. In germline, CDR1 is MGHDK, CDR2 SYGVNS. The CDR3 is made up of 11 amino acids. The whole variable domain, remainder taken from reference TRBV25-1 and TRBJ1-5, is EADIYQTPRYLVIGTGKKITLECSQTMGHDKMYWYQQDPGMELHLIHYSYGVNSTEKGDLSSESTVSRIRTEHFPLTLESARPSHTSQYLCASSEYYFQHFGDGTRLSIL.

This clone was seen at least ten times. The rearrangement uses TRBV14 and TRBJ2-1; 12 bases are a match to TRBD2. The CDR3 spans 16 residues. The junction had 6 bases not matched to a gene; V was cut back by 3 bases and J by 6 bases. Germline-derived CDR1 and CDR2 are SGHDN and FVKESK. The CDR3 is CASSHRPSGRGNEQFF. CDR3 DNA: TGTGCCAGCAGCCACCGGCCTAGCGGGAGGGGCAATGAGCAGTTCTTC.

The rearrangement links TRBV4-3 to TRBJ2-7; 11 nucleotides align to TRBD2. Germline CDR1 is LGHNA and CDR2 is YSLEER. The CDR3 spans 15 residues. Unmatched junction bases numbered 6, after V lost 4 bases and J lost 4 bases. CDR3 nucleotide sequence: TGCGCCAGCAGCCGCACTAGCGGGGGTCCATACGAGCAGTACTTC. Amino acid sequence: CASSRTSGGPYEQYF.

This chain connects TRBV20-1 to TRBJ1-1, with D hard to call. CDR3 length equals 11 residues. Germline values: CDR1 DFQATT, CDR2 SNEGSKA (reference sequence). V lost 6 bases and J lost 7, with 12 bases in between. CDR3 residues: CSALGDVEAFF. The DNA of the CDR3 is TGCAGTGCCCTCGGCGACGTTGAAGCTTTCTTT.

The chain employs TRBV4-3 and TRBJ2-5; 10 bases fit TRBD1. Losses at the gene ends were 1 base for V and 5 bases for J; bases not matched to a gene: 10. The CDR3 covers 17 residues. Germline V gives CDR1 LGHNA, CDR2 YSLEER. The CDR3 sequence is CASSQAGVTGGVETQYF. CDR3 nucleotides: TGCGCCAGCAGCCAAGCGGGGGTGACAGGGGGCGTGGAGACCCAGTACTTC.

This clone turned up a few times. This chain joins TRBV9 and TRBJ2-1; D ambiguous. V shed 2 bases and J shed 9 bases, with 9 bases lying between them. The CDR3 totals 12 residues. Germline CDR1 and CDR2: SGDLS and YYNGEE. The DNA for the CDR3 is TGTGCCAGCAGCGTTTCCCCTACTGAGCAGTTCTTC. It encodes CASSVSPTEQFF.

The chain joins TRBV5-1 to TRBJ2-7; the D is unclear. The V end was cut by 2 bases, the J end by 7 bases, with 10 bases between. The CDR3 is 12 amino acids. The germline CDR1 and CDR2 sequences are SGHRS and YFSETQ. The CDR3 is CASSLLTEEQYF. The CDR3 DNA sequence: TGCGCCAGCAGCTTATTGACTGAGGAGCAGTACTTC.

This chain connects TRBV15 to TRBJ1-1; D uncertain. This CDR3 is 14 amino acids long. CDR1 and CDR2 from the germline V gene are LNHNV and YYDKDF (reference sequence). Trimming shortened V by 9 bases and J by 1 base, and 15 bases separated the two germline ends. CDR3 sequence reads: CATARELGNTEAFF. Here the CDR3 DNA reads TGTGCCACGGCGCGGGAATTGGGGAACACTGAAGCTTTCTTT.

This chain joins TRBV5-4 and TRBJ2-2, with D perhaps TRBD2 (5 bases). In germline, CDR1 is SGHNT, CDR2 YYREEE (reference sequence). The length of the CDR3 is 16 residues. The V gene lost 4 bases and the J gene lost 5 bases, with 18 bases spanning the gap. The CDR3 is CASSVSGSTGTGELFF. CDR3 coding DNA: TGTGCCAGCAGCGTCTCCGGGTCAACGGGGACCGGGGAGCTGTTTTTT.

The chain carries TRBV15 and TRBJ2-7; 9 nucleotides line up with TRBD2. Trimming removed 5 bases from V and 7 bases from J; junction bases left unmatched: 15. Germline assignment: CDR1 LNHNV and CDR2 YYDKDF (reference sequence). The CDR3 runs to 16 residues. CDR3 nucleotide sequence: TGTGCCACCAGCTCCGCGGGAGGGGCCTTTCGATCGGAGCAGTACGTC. Its protein product is CATSSAGGAFRSEQYV.

This clone was picked up a small number of times. V usage is TRBV7-2 and J usage is TRBJ2-7; D is possibly TRBD1 or TRBD2 (5 bases each). This CDR3 has 14 amino acids. V was cut by 8 bases and J by 3 bases, with 17 bases left in between. The V gene's germline CDR1 is SGHTA and CDR2 FQGNSA. CDR3 nucleotide sequence: TGTGCCAGCGGACATCGAGATGGGGGCTACGAGCAGTACTTC. Translating it yields CASGHRDGGYEQYF.

This chain links TRBV5-1 with TRBJ2-7; D uncertain. The CDR3 has 13 residues. CDR1 is SGHRS and CDR2 is YFSETQ in the germline V gene. V lost 1 base and J lost 4, with 9 bases in between. CDR3 residues: CASSLKLTYEQYF. The CDR3 DNA sequence: TGCGCCAGCAGCTTGAAGCTAACTTACGAGCAGTACTTC.

The rearrangement links TRBV7-9 to TRBJ2-3; no clear D. CDR3 length equals 13 residues. Trimming left V 4 bases short and J 5 bases short, with 10 bases between. Germline V CDR1 and CDR2: SEHNR, FQNEAQ (reference sequence). The CDR3 nucleotides read TGTGCCAGCAGCTCAAGATGGGGAGATACGCAGTATTTT. Its protein product is CASSSRWGDTQYF.

The rearrangement links TRBV13 to TRBJ2-3; 11 bases align to TRBD2. CDR1 and CDR2 from the germline V gene are PRHDT and FYEKMQ (reference sequence). CDR3 length equals 16 residues. Trimming removed 5 bases from V and 0 bases from J; junction bases left unmatched: 4. CDR3 bases: TGTGCCAGCAGCACAATAGCGGGAGGGAGCACAGATACGCAGTATTTT. This encodes CASSTIAGGSTDTQYF.

The chain is built from TRBV7-2 and TRBJ2-3, with D possibly matching TRBD2 (6 bases). Germline values: CDR1 SGHTA, CDR2 FQGNSA. CDR3 length equals 17 residues. The V end lost 3 bases, the J end lost 1 base, and 17 bases lay between the germline ends. CDR3 sequence reads: CASSLRASGAGTDTQYF. For the CDR3, the DNA is TGTGCCAGCAGCTTGAGGGCGTCGGGAGCAGGCACAGATACGCAGTATTTT. The full variable domain, its missing parts supplied by reference TRBV7-2 and TRBJ2-3, is GAGVSQSPSNKVTEKGKDVELRCDPISGHTALYWYRQSLGQGLEFLIYFQGNSAPDKSGLPSDRFSAERTGGSVSTLTIQRTQQEDSAVYLCASSLRASGAGTDTQYFGPGTRLTVL.

The rearrangement joins TRBV9 to TRBJ2-3; 9 bases line up with TRBD2. The CDR3 spans 15 residues. Germline lookup yields CDR1 SGDLS and CDR2 YYNGEE. With 2 bases clipped from V and 6 bases from J, the junction kept 7 bases outside the gene matches. CDR3 DNA: TGTGCCAGCAGCGTTTTAGCGGGAGTTGCGGATACGCAGTATTTT. It specifies CASSVLAGVADTQYF.

This clone was observed a handful of times. V gene TRBV25-1 combines with J gene TRBJ1-1; weak D call: TRBD1 (5 bases). Germline lookup yields CDR1 MGHDK and CDR2 SYGVNS. This CDR3 has 15 residues. Trimming took off 1 base at V and 0 bases at J, with 9 bases between the two ends. The CDR3 bases are TGTGCCAGCAGTGAATCCCCGGGACTGAACACTGAAGCTTTCTTT. Its protein product is CASSESPGLNTEAFF.

V gene TRBV21-1 combines with J gene TRBJ2-4. TRBV21-1 is classified as a pseudogene. CDR3 length equals 16 residues. The CDR3 DNA is TGTGCCAGCAGCAAATTTAGGGGGGAGGCCAAAAACATTCAGTACTTC. Encoded protein: CASSKFRGEAKNIQYF.

In its sample, this clone was seen a few times. The V call is TRBV7-8, the J call TRBJ2-7; 8 bases agree with TRBD1. Per germline, CDR1 SGHVS and CDR2 FQNEAQ. The CDR3 sequence is 14 residues long. After removal of 5 bases from V and 3 bases from J, the junction contained 6 bases not matched to a gene. CDR3 coding DNA: TGTGCCAGCAGCCGAAGGACAGGGAGCTACGAGCAGTACTTC. Protein product: CASSRRTGSYEQYF.

This chain uses TRBV7-9 with TRBJ2-7; D is unclear. Trimming removed 1 base at V and 12 bases at J, with 13 bases between. The CDR3 is 12 residues long. The germline CDR1 and CDR2 sequences are SEHNR and FQNEAQ (reference sequence). The CDR3 DNA is TGTGCCAGCAGCTTAGAAGTTGTCCGGGTGTACTTC. Its protein is CASSLEVVRVYF.

The chain combines TRBV7-2 with TRBJ2-3, with 8 bases fitting TRBD2. The CDR3 covers 15 residues. Germline CDR1 reads SGHTA; CDR2 reads FQGNSA. The V and J ends lost 2 bases and 7 bases, in that order; junction bases with no gene match: 8. This chain's CDR3 is CASSLSGRAANTQYF. CDR3 sequence (DNA): TGTGCCAGCAGCTTATCCGGGAGGGCCGCGAATACGCAGTATTTT.